The entry below gives a single T cell receptor (beta chain) sequence along with its context. This record belongs to a study of control samples from healthy donors and cancer patients. V lost 4 bases and J lost 1; bases outside the gene matches: 5. In germline, CDR1 is SNHLY, CDR2 FYNNEI. The CDR3 extends over 16 amino acids. Method: immunoSEQ multiplex PCR; TCRdb's copy keeps in-frame clones and lacks some. In the table there are about 120,000 clones, 88% of which are singletons. The sample comprised blood. The chain couples TRBV2 to TRBJ1-5, with TRBD1 matching over 9 bases. This clonotype was sampled from a woman aged 70 to 79 in good health. The CDR3 DNA reads as TGTGCCAGCAGTGGGACAGGGGTTCGGAGCAATCAGCCCCAGCATTTT. This encodes CASSGTGVRSNQPQHF.